The 20 T cell receptor beta chains in this list originate from one sample, sequenced in a study of control samples from healthy donors and cancer patients. Using immunoSEQ multiplex PCR, the repertoire was profiled, and TCRdb retains in-frame clones only, with some absent. The repertoire holds approximately 150,000 clones, with more than 80% as singletons. Sample: blood. The receptors were sampled from a man younger than 35 in good health.

V usage is TRBV7-6 and J usage is TRBJ1-6, with D unclear. V gave up 5 bases and J gave up 7 bases, with 15 bases separating them. From germline, CDR1 is SGHVS and CDR2 FNYEAQ. This CDR3 has 15 amino acids. Written as DNA, the CDR3 is TGTGCCAGCAGCCCGGGGTCAGGTGTCAATTCACCCCTCCACTTT. Residues: CASSPGSGVNSPLHF.

This chain connects TRBV19 to TRBJ1-1, with D unclear. The V gene's germline CDR1 is LNHDA and CDR2 SQIVND (reference sequence). The CDR3 runs 10 residues. Trimming removed 9 bases at V and 1 base at J, with 3 bases between. DNA of the CDR3: TGTGCCAGCCCGAACACTGAAGCTTTCTTT. It is translated as CASPNTEAFF. Filled out from reference TRBV19 and TRBJ1-1, the complete variable domain reads DGGITQSPKYLFRKEGQNVTLSCEQNLNHDAMYWYRQDPGQGLRLIYYSQIVNDFQKGDIAEGYSVSREKKESFPLTVTSAQKNPTAFYLCASPNTEAFFGQGTRLTVV.

The chain combines TRBV5-6 with TRBJ1-1; 8 bases are shared with TRBD1. The germline CDR1 and CDR2 sequences are SGHDT and YYEEEE. This CDR3 comprises 15 residues. Trimming removed 3 bases from V and 5 bases from J; junction bases left unmatched: 9. Here the CDR3 reads CASSSPGTGGTEAFF. DNA of the CDR3: TGTGCCAGCAGCTCTCCGGGAACAGGGGGTACTGAAGCTTTCTTT.

As for this clone: Other DNA sequences in this sample translate to the same CDR3. The chain joins TRBV5-1 to TRBJ1-3; TRBD1 is a possible D gene (5 bases). V gave up 0 bases and J gave up 1 base, with 8 bases separating them. CDR1 is SGHRS and CDR2 is YFSETQ in the germline V gene. CDR3 length equals 15 residues. CDR3 amino acids: CASSLDSGSGNTIYF. The DNA of the CDR3 is TGCGCCAGCAGCTTGGATTCAGGGTCTGGAAACACCATATATTTT. Together with reference TRBV5-1 and TRBJ1-3, the CDR3 gives the full variable domain: KAGVTQTPRYLIKTRGQQVTLSCSPISGHRSVSWYQQTPGQGLQFLFEYFSETQRNKGNFPGRFSGRQFSNSRSEMNVSTLELGDSALYLCASSLDSGSGNTIYFGEGSWLTVV.

The J gene is TRBJ2-3, the V gene TRBV5-5, with 7 bases that match TRBD2. J lost 1 base, V lost 3 bases, and 8 bases had no gene match. This CDR3 spans 16 amino acids. Germline V lookup: CDR1 SGHKS, CDR2 YYEKEE (reference sequence). CDR3 coding DNA: TGTGCCAGCAGCTGCCTGACTAGCTCCCGCACAGATACGCAGTATTTT. This translates into CASSCLTSSRTDTQYF. Based on the CDR3 plus reference TRBV5-5 and TRBJ2-3, the full variable domain is DAGVTQSPTHLIKTRGQQVTLRCSPISGHKSVSWYQQVLGQGPQFIFQYYEKEERGRGNFPDRFSARQFPNYSSELNVNALLLGDSALYLCASSCLTSSRTDTQYFGPGTRLTVL.

This chain joins TRBV7-3 and TRBJ1-1; weak D call: TRBD1 (5 bases). Germline values: CDR1 SGHTA, CDR2 FQGTGA. The CDR3 is 18 residues long. Trimming removed 0 bases at V and 2 bases at J, with 19 bases between. The CDR3 nucleotides are TGTGCCAGCAGCTTAACTAGTATATGGAGGGGTGAAAACACTGAAGCTTTCTTT. It encodes CASSLTSIWRGENTEAFF.

The V call is TRBV11-3, the J call TRBJ2-5, with D tentatively TRBD2 (6 bases). CDR3 length: 16 residues. The V gene's germline CDR1 is SGHNT and CDR2 YENEEA. The V end was cut by 5 bases, the J end by 3 bases, with 19 bases between. The CDR3 coding sequence is TGTGCCAGCAGCCCAGCCGGGGGAGCGGACAAAGAGACCCAGTACTTC. Protein product: CASSPAGGADKETQYF.

The chain has TRBV5-4 and TRBJ2-1; D unresolved. Germline V gene sequence: CDR1 SGHNT, CDR2 YYREEE (reference sequence). This CDR3 has 15 residues. The V end was cut by 0 bases, the J end by 6 bases, with 13 bases between. CDR3 protein: CASSLAGPALNEQFF. CDR3 coding DNA: TGTGCCAGCAGCTTGGCCGGGCCGGCCCTCAATGAGCAGTTCTTC. The full variable domain, its missing parts supplied by reference TRBV5-4 and TRBJ2-1, is ETGVTQSPTHLIKTRGQQVTLRCSSQSGHNTVSWYQQALGQGPQFIFQYYREEENGRGNFPPRFSGLQFPNYSSELNVNALELDDSALYLCASSLAGPALNEQFFGPGTRLTVL.

V is TRBV3-1 (or the pseudogene TRBV3-2) and J is TRBJ1-3; unclear D gene. From germline, CDR1 is LGHDT and CDR2 YNNKEL (reference sequence). The CDR3 is made up of 14 amino acids. The V and J ends lost 2 bases and 4 bases respectively, with 9 bases between them. The CDR3 DNA is TGTGCCAGCAGCCAAAAATGGGTCGGAAACACCATATATTTT. The encoded protein is CASSQKWVGNTIYF.

V and J are TRBV18 and TRBJ2-1; TRBD1 agrees at 9 bases. J gave up 4 bases and V 3 bases, and 10 bases lay outside the gene matches. The germline gives CDR1 KGHSH, CDR2 LQKENI. This CDR3 has 17 amino acids. In DNA, the CDR3 is TGTGCCAGCTCACCCGAAGCCGGGACAGGGTTATACAATGAGCAGTTCTTC. It yields the protein CASSPEAGTGLYNEQFF.

The rearrangement uses TRBV6-5 and TRBJ2-1; D is ambiguous. The CDR3 runs to 13 residues. The ends were cut back, 8 bases at V and 3 bases at J, with 11 bases in the middle. Looked up from germline, CDR1 is MNHEY and CDR2 is SVGAGI. Here the CDR3 reads CASRHPNYNEQFF. The DNA of the CDR3 is TGTGCCAGCCGTCACCCAAACTACAATGAGCAGTTCTTC.

The V gene is TRBV10-1, the J gene TRBJ1-6; D gene ambiguous. The V and J ends lost 8 bases and 7 bases respectively, with 12 bases between them. Germline V gene data show CDR1 as WNHNN and CDR2 as SYGVQD (reference sequence). This CDR3 is built from 13 residues. CDR3 protein: CASAESRNSPLHF. The CDR3 DNA follows: TGCGCCAGCGCCGAGAGTCGCAATTCACCCCTCCACTTT.

The V and J genes are TRBV9 and TRBJ1-2, with TRBD1 matching over 9 bases. J was trimmed by 8 bases and V by 4 bases; bases with no gene match: 12. Germline V lookup: CDR1 SGDLS, CDR2 YYNGEE. CDR3 length: 15 residues. In nucleotides, the CDR3 is TGTGCCAGCAGCCTTGCCAGGGGACAGGGCGGAGGCTACACCTTC. This codes for CASSLARGQGGGYTF.

In its sample, this clone was seen once. V and J are TRBV3-1 (or the pseudogene TRBV3-2) and TRBJ2-2; D uncertain. Germline CDR1 and CDR2: LGHDT and YNNKEL (reference sequence). The CDR3 runs 12 residues. V was cut by 6 bases and J by 5 bases, with 7 bases left in between. The CDR3 DNA sequence: TGTGCCAGCAGTAGGGTGACCGGGGAGCTGTTTTTT. This gives the protein CASSRVTGELFF.

The genes are TRBV19 and TRBJ1-2; TRBD1 might be the D (5 bases). This CDR3 has 15 residues. V was cut by 6 bases and J by 0 bases, with 14 bases left in between. Germline V lookup: CDR1 LNHDA, CDR2 SQIVND (reference sequence). The CDR3 nucleotides read TGTGCCAGTAGCAGAACAGGTAGTCCTAACTATGGCTACACCTTC. Its protein product is CASSRTGSPNYGYTF.

V and J are TRBV7-2 and TRBJ1-2; maybe TRBD1 (5 bases). The CDR3 runs to 18 residues. Germline CDR1 reads SGHTA; CDR2 reads FQGNSA. V was cut by 5 bases and J by 1 base, with 23 bases left in between. The chain's CDR3 is CASSPDGGYWAVNYGYTF. CDR3 coding DNA: TGTGCCAGCAGCCCAGACGGGGGGTATTGGGCAGTTAACTATGGCTACACCTTC.

This clone was picked up a small number of times. The J gene is TRBJ1-5, the V gene TRBV7-8; TRBD1 matches at 7 bases. The germline gives CDR1 SGHVS, CDR2 FQNEAQ. Germline trimming cut 5 bases from V and 3 bases from J; bases unmatched to any gene: 10. The CDR3 runs to 16 residues. The CDR3 region has the DNA TGTGCCAGCAGCGCATCGGGACAGACCAACAATCAGCCCCAGCATTTT. It encodes CASSASGQTNNQPQHF.

CDR3 in DNA: TGCGCCAGCAGCAAATTACAGGGTGCATACGAGCAGTACTTC. This sequence encodes CASSKLQGAYEQYF. This chain joins TRBV4-3 and TRBJ2-7; D is perhaps TRBD1 (6 bases). Germline CDR1 reads LGHNA; CDR2 reads YSLEER. This CDR3 contains 14 residues. V was trimmed by 5 bases and J by 4 bases, leaving 15 bases between them.

The count of this clone is one. This rearrangement joins TRBV6-5 to TRBJ1-3; TRBD1 matches 10 bases. Germline lookup yields CDR1 MNHEY and CDR2 SVGAGI. Trimming cost V 6 bases and J 1 base; bases outside gene matches: 3. This CDR3 contains 15 residues. The CDR3 nucleotides are TGTGCCAGCAGGTGGGACAGGGGATCTGGAAACACCATATATTTT. This sequence encodes CASRWDRGSGNTIYF.

This clone is a singleton in its sample. The J gene is TRBJ1-1, the V gene TRBV28; TRBD1 agrees at 11 bases. The germline V gene has CDR1 MDHEN and CDR2 SYDVKM. J lost 3 bases, V lost 8 bases, and 5 bases had no gene match. CDR3 size: 14 residues. CDR3 sequence reads: CASLDRGLDTEAFF. The CDR3 bases are TGTGCCAGCTTGGACAGGGGGCTTGACACTGAAGCTTTCTTT.